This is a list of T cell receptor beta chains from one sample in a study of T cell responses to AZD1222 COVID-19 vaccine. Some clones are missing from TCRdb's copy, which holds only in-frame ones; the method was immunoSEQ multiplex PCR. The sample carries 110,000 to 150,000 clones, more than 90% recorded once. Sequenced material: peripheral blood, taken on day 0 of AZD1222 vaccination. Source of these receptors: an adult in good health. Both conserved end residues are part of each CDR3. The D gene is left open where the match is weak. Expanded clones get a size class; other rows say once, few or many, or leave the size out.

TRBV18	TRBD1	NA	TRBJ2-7	TGTGCCAGCTCACAAGGGACAGCGACTTACGAGCAGTACTTC	CASSQGTATYEQYF
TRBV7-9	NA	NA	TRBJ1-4	TGTGCCAGCAGCTTAGAGGGTCTAAATGAAAAACTGTTTTTT	CASSLEGLNEKLFF
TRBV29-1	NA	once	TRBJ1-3	TGCAGCGTTGTCGTGGGCTCTGGAAACACCATATATTTT	CSVVVGSGNTIYF
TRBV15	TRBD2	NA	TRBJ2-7	TGTGCCACCAGCAAAACCCGGGAGGGCGGGTCCGAGCAGTACTTC	CATSKTREGGSEQYF
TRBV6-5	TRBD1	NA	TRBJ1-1	TGTGCCAGCACCTTGGACAGGGACACTGAAGCTTTCTTT	CASTLDRDTEAFF
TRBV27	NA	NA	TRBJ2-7	TGTGCCAGCAGTTTTAGGGGCGAGCAGTACTTC	CASSFRGEQYF
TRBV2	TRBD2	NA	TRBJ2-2	TGTGCCAGCCTGGGACTAGCGGTTAGTGAGCTGTTTTTT	CASLGLAVSELFF
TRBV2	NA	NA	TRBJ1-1	TGTGCCAGCAGGTTTCTGAGCCCGGGAGCTTTCTTT	CASRFLSPGAFF
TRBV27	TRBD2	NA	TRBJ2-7	TGTGCCAGCAGAACCTCTAGCGGGAGCTACGAGCAGTACTTC	CASRTSSGSYEQYF
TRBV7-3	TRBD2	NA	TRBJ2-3	TGTGCCAGCAGCTCCGGACTAGGGACAGATACGCAGTATTTT	CASSSGLGTDTQYF
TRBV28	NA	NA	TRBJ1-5	TGTGCCAGCAGTCCCGACAGACTCAATCAGCCCCAGCATTTT	CASSPDRLNQPQHF
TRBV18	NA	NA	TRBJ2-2	TGTGCCAGCTCACTTTCCCGGGGGACCGGGGAGCTGTTTTTT	CASSLSRGTGELFF
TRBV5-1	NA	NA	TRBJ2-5	TGCGCCAGCAGCTTGGGCGGCACATCCGTGTTAGTGACCCAGTACTTC	CASSLGGTSVLVTQYF
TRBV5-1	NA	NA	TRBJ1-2	TGCGCCAGCAGTAACTATGGCTACACCTTC	CASSNYGYTF
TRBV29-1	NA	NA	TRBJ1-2	TGCAGCGGAGGCGGGGGTATCGGGTATGGCTACACCTTC	CSGGGGIGYGYTF
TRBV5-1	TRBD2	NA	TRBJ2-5	TGCGCCAGCAGCGATGGGCTAGCGGGAAGCCTGGGAGAGACCCAGTACTTC	CASSDGLAGSLGETQYF
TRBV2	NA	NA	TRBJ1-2	TGTGCCAGCAGTGTTACATGGAACTATGGCTACACCTTC	CASSVTWNYGYTF
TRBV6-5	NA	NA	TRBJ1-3	TGTGCCAGCAGCCTTCGACTTCTACGCGGAAACACCATATATTTT	CASSLRLLRGNTIYF
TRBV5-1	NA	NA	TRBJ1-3	TGCGCCAGCAGCTTGGCCCCGGGGGGGTTACCTGGAAACACCATATATTTT	CASSLAPGGLPGNTIYF
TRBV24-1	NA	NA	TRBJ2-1	TGTGCCACCAGTGAGGCAGGTTGGTCCCAACACAATGAGCAGTTCTTC	CATSEAGWSQHNEQFF
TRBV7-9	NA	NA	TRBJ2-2	TGTGCCAGCAGCTTCGGGCTCCGGCCGAACACCGGGGAGCTGTTTTTT	CASSFGLRPNTGELFF
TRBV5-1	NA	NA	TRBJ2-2	TGCGCCAGCAGCTCTTCTAGTAATCCCGGGGAGCTGTTTTTT	CASSSSSNPGELFF
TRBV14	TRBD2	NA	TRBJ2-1	TGTGCCAGCAGCCAACTCAGCGGGAGTTTCAATGAGCAGTTCTTC	CASSQLSGSFNEQFF
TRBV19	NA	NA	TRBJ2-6	TGTGCCAGTAGCAGCCGCTCATCTGGGGCCAACGTCCTGACTTTC	CASSSRSSGANVLTF
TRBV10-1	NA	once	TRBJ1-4	TGCGCCAGCAGGTGGACGGGATGTAATGAAAAACTGTTTTTT	CASRWTGCNEKLFF
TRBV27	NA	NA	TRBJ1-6	TGTGCCAGCAGACCTCGGAGTAGGGGAATCACCTCCTATAATTCACCCCTCCACTTT	CASRPRSRGITSYNSPLHF
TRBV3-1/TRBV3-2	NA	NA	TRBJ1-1	TGTGCCAGCAGCCAAGAGGCCGGATGGAACACTGAAGCTTTCTTT	CASSQEAGWNTEAFF
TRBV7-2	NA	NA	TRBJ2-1	TGTGCCAGCAGCTTAGCCACGGGTTTCCCCTACAATGAGCAGTTCTTC	CASSLATGFPYNEQFF
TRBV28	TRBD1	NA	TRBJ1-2	TGTGCCAGCAGTCAAACAGGGGGCGGCTATGGCTACACCTTC	CASSQTGGGYGYTF
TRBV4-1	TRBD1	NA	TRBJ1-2	TGCGCCAGCAGCCAAAGATTTCCGGGACAGGGGGAATACTATGGCTACACCTTC	CASSQRFPGQGEYYGYTF
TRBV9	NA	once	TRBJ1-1	TGTGCCAGCAGAGGGACGAACACTGAAGCTTTCTTT	CASRGTNTEAFF
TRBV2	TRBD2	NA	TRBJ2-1	TGTGCCAGCAGCGGAGTACCGGGACTAGCGGGACTAGCAAGGGGCAATGAGCAGTTCTTC	CASSGVPGLAGLARGNEQFF
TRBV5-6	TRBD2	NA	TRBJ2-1	TGTGCCAGCAGCTTCGGGGGGTACAATGAGCAGTTCTTC	CASSFGGYNEQFF
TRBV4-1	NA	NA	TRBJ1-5	TGCGCCAGCAGCCTGGGGGGGTCAGGCAATCAGCCCCAGCATTTT	CASSLGGSGNQPQHF
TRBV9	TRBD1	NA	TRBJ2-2	TGTGCCAGCAGCGTAGGAGGGACAGGTTACACCGGGGAGCTGTTTTTT	CASSVGGTGYTGELFF
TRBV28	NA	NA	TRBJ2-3	TGTGCCAGCAGTTTGGCAACAGCCACAGATACGCAGTATTTT	CASSLATATDTQYF
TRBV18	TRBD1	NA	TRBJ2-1	TGTGCCAGCTCACCTGAGGGGACAGCCCTCTACAATGAGCAGTTCTTC	CASSPEGTALYNEQFF
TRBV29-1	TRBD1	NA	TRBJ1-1	TGCAGCGCATACCGGGACAGGCATCCTCCTGAAGCTTTCTTT	CSAYRDRHPPEAFF
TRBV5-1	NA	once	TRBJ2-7	TGCGCCAGCAGCTTGGACCCAGGGGCGGGCGAGCAGTACTTC	CASSLDPGAGEQYF
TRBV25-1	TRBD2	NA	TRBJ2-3	TGTGCCAACCCCCCACCCGGGGCGGGAGAGAGGGCAGATACGCAGTATTTT	CANPPPGAGERADTQYF
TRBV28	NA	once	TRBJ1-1	TGTGCCAGCAGTTTTCGCGCTGGGGGGACTGAAGCTTTCTTT	CASSFRAGGTEAFF
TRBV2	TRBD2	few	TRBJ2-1	TGTGTCTCGCAGCGGGAGGCCTACAATGAGCAGTTCTTC	CVSQREAYNEQFF
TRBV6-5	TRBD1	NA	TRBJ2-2	TGTGCCAGCACGTACTCAGGGGGGAACACCGGGGAGCTGTTTTTT	CASTYSGGNTGELFF
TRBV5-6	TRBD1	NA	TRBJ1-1	TGTGCCAGCAGCTTCGGGAGGGGGCTGAACACTGAAGCTTTCTTT	CASSFGRGLNTEAFF
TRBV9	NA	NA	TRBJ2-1	TGTGCCAGCAGCGTAGAGGGGAACAGGATCTCCTACAATGAGCAGTTCTTC	CASSVEGNRISYNEQFF
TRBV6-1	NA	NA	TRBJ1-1	TGTGCCAGCAGTGAAAGGGGCAGGACGAACACTGAAGCTTTCTTT	CASSERGRTNTEAFF